The clone carrying this TCR beta chain occurred once. Antigen: not known. This specimen belongs to a study of cytomegalovirus exposure and HLA in healthy donors. Study conclusions and caveats: Cytomegalovirus status was reportedly diagnosed by the classifier with high specificity and sensitivity. In presence/absence analyses, roughly uniform sequencing depth across donors was assumed.

Primers included in the PCR were 60 Vbeta and 13 Jbeta primers. The repertoire was sequenced with immunoSEQ multiplex PCR; TCRdb's copy has only in-frame clones and lacks some. The sample has 140,000 or so clones, 75% to 90% seen once. The ends were cut back, 2 bases at V and 3 bases at J, with 16 bases in the middle. CDR3 length: 16 amino acids. Germline CDR1 reads SGHNT; CDR2 reads YYREEE (reference sequence). The clonotype was recovered from a woman in her 30s in good health and CMV-seronegative. Source material: PBMCs. The chain has TRBV5-4 and TRBJ2-3, with D maybe TRBD2 (5 bases). DNA of the CDR3: TGTGCCAGCAGCTTACGGGCGACGAGAGGGACAGATACGCAGTATTTT. Protein sequence: CASSLRATRGTDTQYF. The variable domain in full, with the rest retrieved from reference TRBV5-4 and TRBJ2-3, is ETGVTQSPTHLIKTRGQQVTLRCSSQSGHNTVSWYQQALGQGPQFIFQYYREEENGRGNFPPRFSGLQFPNYSSELNVNALELDDSALYLCASSLRATRGTDTQYFGPGTRLTVL.